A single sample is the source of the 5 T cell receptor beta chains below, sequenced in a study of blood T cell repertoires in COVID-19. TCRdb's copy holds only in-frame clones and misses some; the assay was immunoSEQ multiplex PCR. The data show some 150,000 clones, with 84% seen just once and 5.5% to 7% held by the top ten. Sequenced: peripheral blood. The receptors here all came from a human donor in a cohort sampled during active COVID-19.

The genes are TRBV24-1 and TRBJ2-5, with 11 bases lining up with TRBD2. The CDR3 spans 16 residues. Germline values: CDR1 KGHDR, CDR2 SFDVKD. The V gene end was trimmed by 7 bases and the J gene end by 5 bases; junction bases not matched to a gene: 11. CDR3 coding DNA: TGTGCCACCAGCTCTTCCCTTAGCGGGGGGGCCGAGACCCAGTACTTC. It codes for CATSSSLSGGAETQYF.

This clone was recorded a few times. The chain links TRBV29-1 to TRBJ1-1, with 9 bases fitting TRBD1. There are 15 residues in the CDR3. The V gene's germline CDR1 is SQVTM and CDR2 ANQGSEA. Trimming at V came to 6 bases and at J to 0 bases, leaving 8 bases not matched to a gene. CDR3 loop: CSVQGASGLNTEAFF. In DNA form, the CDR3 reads TGCAGCGTACAGGGGGCGAGTGGGTTGAACACTGAAGCTTTCTTT.

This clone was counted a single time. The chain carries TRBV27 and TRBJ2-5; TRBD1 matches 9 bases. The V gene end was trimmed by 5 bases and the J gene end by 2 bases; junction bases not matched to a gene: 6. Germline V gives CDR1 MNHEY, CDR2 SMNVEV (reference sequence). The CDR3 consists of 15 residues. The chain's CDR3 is CASSHRDRVQETQYF. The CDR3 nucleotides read TGTGCCAGCAGTCACCGGGACAGGGTGCAAGAGACCCAGTACTTC.

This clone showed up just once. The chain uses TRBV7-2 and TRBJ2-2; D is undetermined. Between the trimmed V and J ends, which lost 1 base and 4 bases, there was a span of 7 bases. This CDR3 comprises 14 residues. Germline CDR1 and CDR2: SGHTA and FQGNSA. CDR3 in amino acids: CASSLVYSTGELFF. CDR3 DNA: TGTGCCAGCAGCTTAGTGTATTCCACCGGGGAGCTGTTTTTT.

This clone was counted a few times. The CDR3 DNA follows: TGTGCCAGCAGCTTAAAGGGGGCGGGCGAGCAGTTCTTC. It is translated as CASSLKGAGEQFF. The chain couples TRBV7-2 to TRBJ2-1; 7 positions agree with TRBD1. The V and J ends lost 2 bases and 10 bases, in that order; junction bases with no gene match: 5. Germline CDR1 is SGHTA and CDR2 is FQGNSA. The length of the CDR3 is 13 residues.